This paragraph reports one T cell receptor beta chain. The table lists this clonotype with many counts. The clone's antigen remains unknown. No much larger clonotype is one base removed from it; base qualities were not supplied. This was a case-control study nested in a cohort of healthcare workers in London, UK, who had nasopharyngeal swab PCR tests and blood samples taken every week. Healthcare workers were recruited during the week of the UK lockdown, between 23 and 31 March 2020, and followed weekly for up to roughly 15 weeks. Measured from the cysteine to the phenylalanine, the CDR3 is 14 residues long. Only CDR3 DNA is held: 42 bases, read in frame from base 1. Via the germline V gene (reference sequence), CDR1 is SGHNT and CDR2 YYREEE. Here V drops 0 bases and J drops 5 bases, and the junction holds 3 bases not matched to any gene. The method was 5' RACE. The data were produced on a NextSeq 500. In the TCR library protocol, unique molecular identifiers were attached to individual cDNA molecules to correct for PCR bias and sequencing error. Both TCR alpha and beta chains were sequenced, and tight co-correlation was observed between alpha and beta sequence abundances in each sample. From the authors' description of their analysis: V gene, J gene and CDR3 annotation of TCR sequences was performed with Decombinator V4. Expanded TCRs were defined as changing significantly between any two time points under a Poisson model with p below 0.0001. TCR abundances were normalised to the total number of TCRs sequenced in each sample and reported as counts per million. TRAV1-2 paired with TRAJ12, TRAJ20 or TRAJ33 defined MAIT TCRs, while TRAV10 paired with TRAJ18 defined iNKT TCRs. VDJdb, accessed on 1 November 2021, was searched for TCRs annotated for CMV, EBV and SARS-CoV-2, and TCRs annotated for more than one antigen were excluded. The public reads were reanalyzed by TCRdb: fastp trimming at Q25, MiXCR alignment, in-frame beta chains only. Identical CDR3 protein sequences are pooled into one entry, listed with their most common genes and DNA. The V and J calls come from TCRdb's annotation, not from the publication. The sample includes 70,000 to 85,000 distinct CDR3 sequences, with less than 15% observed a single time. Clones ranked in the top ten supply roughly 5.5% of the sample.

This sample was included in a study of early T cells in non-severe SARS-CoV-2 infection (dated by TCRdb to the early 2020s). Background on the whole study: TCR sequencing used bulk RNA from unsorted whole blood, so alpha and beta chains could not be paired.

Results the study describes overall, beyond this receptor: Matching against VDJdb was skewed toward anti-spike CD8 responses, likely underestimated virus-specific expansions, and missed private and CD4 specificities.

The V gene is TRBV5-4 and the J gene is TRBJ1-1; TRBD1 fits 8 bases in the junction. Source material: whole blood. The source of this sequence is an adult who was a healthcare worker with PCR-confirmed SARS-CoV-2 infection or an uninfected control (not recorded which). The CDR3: CASSLDRGKTEAFF. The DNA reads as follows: TGTGCCAGCAGCTTGGACAGGGGGAAAACTGAAGCTTTCTTT.